One sample yielded the 16 T cell receptor beta chains listed below, sequenced in a study of T cell responses to AZD1222 COVID-19 vaccine. Libraries were prepared by immunoSEQ multiplex PCR; TCRdb keeps only in-frame clonotypes and omits some of them. Here the sample spans about 140,000 clones, 80% to 95% being singletons. The sample was peripheral blood, taken 28 days after the second AZD1222 dose. These receptors all come from an adult who received the AZD1222 COVID-19 vaccine.

The chain uses TRBV4-3 and TRBJ1-6; 7 positions match TRBD1. The V segment lost 6 bases and the J segment 7 bases; nucleotides outside the gene matches: 6. Germline lookup yields CDR1 LGHNA and CDR2 YSLEER. This CDR3 comprises 14 residues. CDR3 sequence: CASRRGLRNSPLHF. In DNA, the CDR3 is TGCGCCAGCAGAAGGGGGCTTCGGAATTCACCCCTCCACTTT.

The chain's CDR3 is CASAGTENIQYF. Here the CDR3 DNA reads TGTGCTAGTGCCGGGACGGAAAACATTCAGTACTTC. The V and J genes are TRBV12-5 and TRBJ2-4; D is perhaps TRBD1 or TRBD2 (5 bases each). CDR1 and CDR2 (germline): LGHNT, FRNRAP. The CDR3 has 12 amino acids. V was trimmed by 7 bases and J by 5 bases, leaving 9 bases between them.

This clone was seen only once. The chain combines TRBV16 with TRBJ2-7; D uncertain. Trimming left V 0 bases short and J 4 bases short, with 7 bases between. This CDR3 comprises 13 residues. The germline V gene has CDR1 KGHSY and CDR2 FQNENV. The CDR3 loop is CASSQSLDYEQYF. The CDR3 DNA reads TGTGCCAGCAGCCAATCCCTGGATTACGAGCAGTACTTC.

The gene calls are TRBV9 and TRBJ1-3; possible D gene TRBD1, 5 bases. This CDR3 is 14 amino acids long. V was shortened by 0 bases and J by 8 bases, with 12 bases between the two germline ends. Germline V gene sequence: CDR1 SGDLS, CDR2 YYNGEE. CDR3 sequence: CASSVAVLGDTIYF. The CDR3 region has the DNA TGTGCCAGCAGCGTAGCTGTCTTGGGGGACACCATATATTTT.

Only one count was recorded for this clone. This sequence joins TRBV7-9 and TRBJ1-1; D is undetermined. CDR3 length: 13 amino acids. Trimming took off 1 base at V and 0 bases at J, with 3 bases between the two ends. The germline V gene has CDR1 SEHNR and CDR2 FQNEAQ (reference sequence). Here the CDR3 DNA reads TGTGCCAGCAGCTTAGGTATGAACACTGAAGCTTTCTTT. Translated: CASSLGMNTEAFF.

The chain employs TRBV7-3 and TRBJ2-1; 11 bases align to TRBD2. The V and J ends lost 2 bases and 1 base, in that order; junction bases with no gene match: 4. This CDR3 contains 17 residues. CDR1 SGHTA and CDR2 FQGTGA come from the germline V gene. The CDR3 DNA sequence: TGTGCCAGCAGCTTAGTTGGGACTAGCGGTTCCTACAATGAGCAGTTCTTC. Translating gives CASSLVGTSGSYNEQFF.

This chain links TRBV7-6 with TRBJ2-1; 10 bases line up with TRBD2. Germline assignment: CDR1 SGHVS and CDR2 FNYEAQ. J lost 0 bases, V lost 1 base, and 6 bases had no gene match. The CDR3 loop spans 18 amino acids. The CDR3 DNA is TGTGCCAGCAGCTTAGAAGCGGGAGGGCCCCGCTCCTACAATGAGCAGTTCTTC. Amino acids: CASSLEAGGPRSYNEQFF.

This chain joins TRBV18 and TRBJ2-5; 11 nucleotides align to TRBD2. CDR1 is KGHSH and CDR2 is LQKENI in the germline V gene. Germline trimming cut 6 bases from V and 3 bases from J; bases unmatched to any gene: 3. The CDR3 has 14 amino acids. CDR3 bases: TGTGCCAGCTCTCCGGGACTAGCGGAAGAGACCCAGTACTTC. Its protein is CASSPGLAEETQYF.

V is TRBV7-2 and J is TRBJ2-7, with 10 bases aligning to TRBD2. Germline CDR1 and CDR2: SGHTA and FQGNSA. This CDR3 contains 14 residues. The J segment lost 7 bases and the V segment lost 2 bases, leaving 5 bases of the junction unmatched. CDR3 protein: CASSLIGLAVEQYF. The DNA of the CDR3 is TGTGCCAGCAGCTTAATTGGACTAGCGGTAGAGCAGTACTTC.

V is TRBV7-9 and J is TRBJ1-5, with D perhaps TRBD1 (5 bases). V lost 0 bases to trimming and J lost 4 bases, with 7 bases between them. This CDR3 region has 14 residues. Per the germline V gene, CDR1 is SEHNR and CDR2 is FQNEAQ (reference sequence). The CDR3 region has the DNA TGTGCCAGCAGCTTAGCTGCAGGGAATCAGCCCCAGCATTTT. It codes for CASSLAAGNQPQHF.

This clone was observed once. The chain is built from TRBV28 and TRBJ1-3, with D tentatively TRBD1 (5 bases). Between the trimmed V and J ends, which lost 1 base and 3 bases, there was a span of 10 bases. The CDR3 loop spans 15 amino acids. Germline V gene sequence: CDR1 MDHEN, CDR2 SYDVKM. The CDR3 DNA sequence: TGTGCCAGCAGTTTATTCAGGGCCGGTGGAAACACCATATATTTT. Translated, it gives CASSLFRAGGNTIYF.

The table lists this clone with a count of one. This chain uses TRBV13 with TRBJ2-7, with D perhaps assigned TRBD1 or TRBD2 (5 bases each). The CDR3 contains 14 residues. Germline values: CDR1 PRHDT, CDR2 FYEKMQ (reference sequence). Trimming removed 0 bases at V and 5 bases at J, with 11 bases between. This chain's CDR3 is CASSLGTGTHEQYF. The CDR3 DNA sequence: TGTGCCAGCAGCTTAGGGACCGGGACCCACGAGCAGTACTTC. Filled out from reference TRBV13 and TRBJ2-7, the complete variable domain reads AAGVIQSPRHLIKEKRETATLKCYPIPRHDTVYWYQQGPGQDPQFLISFYEKMQSDKGSIPDRFSAQQFSDYHSELNMSSLELGDSALYFCASSLGTGTHEQYFGPGTRLTVT.

This chain uses TRBV6-2 or TRBV6-3 with TRBJ2-2, with 9 positions matching TRBD2. This CDR3 region has 14 residues. Germline loops: CDR1 MNHEY, CDR2 SVGEGT. Losses at the gene ends were 6 bases for V and 4 bases for J; bases not matched to a gene: 3. The CDR3 DNA reads TGTGCCAGCAGCCCGACTAGCGGCACCGGGGAGCTGTTTTTT. This gives the protein CASSPTSGTGELFF.

The CDR3 sequence: CASSYYVGGSKNTEAFF. The CDR3 bases are TGTGCCAGCAGTTACTACGTAGGGGGTAGTAAGAACACTGAAGCTTTCTTT. The genes are TRBV6-2 or TRBV6-3 and TRBJ1-1; TRBD1 is a possible D gene (6 bases). CDR1 and CDR2 from the germline V gene are MNHEY and SVGEGT. The germline V and J ends were trimmed by 1 base and 1 base, with 16 bases remaining between them. CDR3 length: 17 residues.

J is TRBJ2-7 and V is TRBV6-2 or TRBV6-3; D remains unclear. Trimming pared 7 bases from V and 4 bases from J, leaving 17 bases between. The CDR3 spans 14 residues. The V gene's germline CDR1 is MNHEY and CDR2 SVGEGT. The CDR3 coding sequence is TGTGCCAGCACCCCGTGGACCCAGCCTTACGAGCAGTACTTC. This translates into CASTPWTQPYEQYF.

V usage is TRBV11-2 and J usage is TRBJ1-2; TRBD1 might be the D (5 bases). V lost 1 base and J 8 bases, leaving 8 bases between the germline ends. The germline V gene encodes CDR1 SGHAT and CDR2 FQNNGV. CDR3 size: 12 residues. The CDR3 is CASSLAGFGYTF. The CDR3, as DNA: TGTGCCAGCAGCTTAGCAGGGTTCGGCTACACCTTC.